This TCR beta chain was recorded in a study of T cell changes during pregnancy in multiple sclerosis. V shed 3 bases and J 7 bases; nucleotides not matched to a gene: 6. CDR1 and CDR2 from the germline V gene are MNHEY and SMNVEV (reference sequence). The CDR3 spans 15 residues. Sequenced by immunoSEQ multiplex PCR; TCRdb stores in-frame clones only, minus some. The sample lists fewer than 60,000 clones, 90% seen once, with roughly 6.5% in the top ten. This clonotype originated in a female donor in good health, enrolled as a control in a pregnancy study. The rearrangement links TRBV27 to TRBJ2-1, with 10 bases lining up with TRBD2. Sequencing used peripheral blood, obtained in the third trimester of pregnancy. This CDR3 is CASSFSSGSWNEQFF. The CDR3 DNA reads as TGTGCCAGCAGTTTTTCTAGCGGGAGTTGGAATGAGCAGTTCTTC.